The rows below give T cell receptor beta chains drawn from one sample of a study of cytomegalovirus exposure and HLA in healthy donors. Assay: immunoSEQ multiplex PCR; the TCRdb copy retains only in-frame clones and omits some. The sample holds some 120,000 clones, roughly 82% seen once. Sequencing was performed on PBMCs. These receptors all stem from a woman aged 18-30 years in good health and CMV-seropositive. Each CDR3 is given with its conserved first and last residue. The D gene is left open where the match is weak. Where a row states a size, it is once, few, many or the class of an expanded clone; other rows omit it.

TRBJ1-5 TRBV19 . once TGTGCCAGTAGTACCTGGACAGAGCTCTATAGCAATCAGCCCCAGCATTTT CASSTWTELYSNQPQHF
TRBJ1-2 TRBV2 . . TGTGCCAGCAGTGAGCGCCATGGCTACACCTTC CASSERHGYTF
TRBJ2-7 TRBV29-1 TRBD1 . TGCAGCGTTGAGGGACAGTTGCGCGAGCAGTACTTC CSVEGQLREQYF
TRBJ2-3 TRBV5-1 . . TGCGCCAGCAGCTTGGGAGGCTATAGCACAGATACGCAGTATTTT CASSLGGYSTDTQYF
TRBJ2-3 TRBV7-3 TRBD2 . TGTGCCAGCAGTCCCCCGGGACTAGGGGTCTCTACGCAGTATTTT CASSPPGLGVSTQYF
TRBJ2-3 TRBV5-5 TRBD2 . TGTGCCAGTGGGAGGGGTCAAGATACGCAGTATTTT CASGRGQDTQYF
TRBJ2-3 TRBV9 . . TGTGCCAGCAGCGTAGGCTGGCGGGGCACAGATACGCAGTATTTT CASSVGWRGTDTQYF
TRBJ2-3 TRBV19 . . TGTGCCAGTAGTATCCGGCAGGGCTACACAGATACGCAGTATTTT CASSIRQGYTDTQYF
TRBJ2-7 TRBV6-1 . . TGTGCCAGCAGGTTGACAGATACCTACGAGCAGTACTTC CASRLTDTYEQYF
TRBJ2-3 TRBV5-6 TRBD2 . TGTGCCAGCAGCACAGAAGGACTAGCGTCTTATAGCACAGATACGCAGTATTTT CASSTEGLASYSTDTQYF
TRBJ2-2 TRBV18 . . TGTGCCAGCTCACCAAAGGCGGCCGACACCGGGGAGCTGTTTTTT CASSPKAADTGELFF
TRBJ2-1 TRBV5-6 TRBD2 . TGTGCCAGCAGCTTAGCGGGGGGGCCGTCCTACAATGAGCAGTTCTTC CASSLAGGPSYNEQFF
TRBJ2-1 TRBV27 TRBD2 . TGTGCCAGCAGTGGGCTAGCGGCACCCAACAATGAGCAGTTCTTC CASSGLAAPNNEQFF
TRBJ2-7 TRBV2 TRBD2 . TGTGCCGGGGGGACTAGCCGCTACGAGCAGTACTTC CAGGTSRYEQYF
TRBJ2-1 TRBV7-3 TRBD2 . TGTGCCAGCAGCTTAATTAGCGGGGGGGCTTCCTACAATGAGCAGTTCTTC CASSLISGGASYNEQFF
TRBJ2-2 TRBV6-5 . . TGTGCCAGCACACGGACAGCCTCGAACACCGGGGAGCTGTTTTTT CASTRTASNTGELFF
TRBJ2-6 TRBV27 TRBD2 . TGTGCCAGTTCCCTAGCGGGTGGGGCCAACGTCCTGACTTTC CASSLAGGANVLTF
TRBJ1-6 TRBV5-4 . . TGTGCCAGCACCACTACGGGGGGTAATTCACCCCTCCACTTT CASTTTGGNSPLHF
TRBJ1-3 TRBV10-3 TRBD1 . TGTGCCATCAGTGAGTCGGTGGACAGGGGGATCTCTGGAAACACCATATATTTT CAISESVDRGISGNTIYF
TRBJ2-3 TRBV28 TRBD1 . TGTGCCAGCAGCCGGGACAGAAAAGGTACAGATACGCAGTATTTT CASSRDRKGTDTQYF
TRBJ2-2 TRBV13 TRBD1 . TGTGCCAGCAGCGCACTTCAGGGGGCAAGCGGGGAGCTGTTTTTT CASSALQGASGELFF
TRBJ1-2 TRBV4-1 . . TGCGCCAGCAGCCCTCACGCCCAAGGGGACTATGGCTACACCTTC CASSPHAQGDYGYTF
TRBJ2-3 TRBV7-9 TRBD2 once TGTGCCAGCAGCTTCCCGCCCCTTCTAGCGGGGCCCCCGGGTACGCAGTATTTT CASSFPPLLAGPPGTQYF
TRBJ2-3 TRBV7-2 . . TGTGCCAGCAGCTTAGGGTCACAGGGCCCTGTAAATACGCAGTATTTT CASSLGSQGPVNTQYF
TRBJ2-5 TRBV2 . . TGTGCCAGCAGGAGCTTCCGGGAAGAGACCCAGTACTTC CASRSFREETQYF
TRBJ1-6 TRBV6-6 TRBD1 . TGTGCCAGCAGTTATCTGGACAGGGATGGATCACCCCTCCACTTT CASSYLDRDGSPLHF
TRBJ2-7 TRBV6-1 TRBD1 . TGTGCCAGCACCGGGACAGGGGGCAACGAGCAGTACTTC CASTGTGGNEQYF
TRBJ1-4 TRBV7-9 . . TGTTCCAGCAGCTTAGAGTGGGGCGCCTCTACTAATGAAAAACTGTTTTTT CSSSLEWGASTNEKLFF
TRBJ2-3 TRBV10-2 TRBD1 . TGCGCCAGTAGACAGGGGACGACAGATACGCAGTATTTT CASRQGTTDTQYF
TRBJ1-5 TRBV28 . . TGTGCCAGCTTGACGGGAGGGGGCAATCAGCCCCAGCATTTT CASLTGGGNQPQHF
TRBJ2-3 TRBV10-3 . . TGTGCCATCTGGCTGGGGCTCACAGATACGCAGTATTTT CAIWLGLTDTQYF
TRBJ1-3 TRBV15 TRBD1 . TGTGCCACCAGCAGCGACAGGGGGGCAAACACCATATATTTT CATSSDRGANTIYF
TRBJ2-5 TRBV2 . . TGTGCCAGCAGTGAACTCTGGACCCAGTACTTC CASSELWTQYF
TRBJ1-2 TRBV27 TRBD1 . TGTGCCAGCAGTTTACGCAGGGGGGATAACTATGGCTACACCTTC CASSLRRGDNYGYTF
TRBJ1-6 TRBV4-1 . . TGCGCCAGCAGCCAAAGGATCGGTCGGAGCAATTCACCCCTCCACTTT CASSQRIGRSNSPLHF
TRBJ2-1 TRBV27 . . TGTGCCAGCAGTCTGACTAACTACAATGAGCAGTTCTTC CASSLTNYNEQFF
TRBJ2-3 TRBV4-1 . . TGCGCCAGCAGCCAGCCAGGAAGGGGGGATACGCAGTATTTT CASSQPGRGDTQYF
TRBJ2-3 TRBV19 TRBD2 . TGTGCCAGTAGGCTAGGCCTGACTAGCGGGGGAACAGATACGCAGTATTTT CASRLGLTSGGTDTQYF
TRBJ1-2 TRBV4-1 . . TGCGCCAGCAGCCAAGATCCTACGACGGGGAGGACCTTC CASSQDPTTGRTF
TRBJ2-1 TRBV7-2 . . TGTGCCAGCAGCTTAGTGCCAAATCAGGGAAGTGAGCAGTTCTTC CASSLVPNQGSEQFF
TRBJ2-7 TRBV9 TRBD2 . TGTGCCAGCAGCGTAGGGTGGCGGGGGGAGCAGTACTTC CASSVGWRGEQYF
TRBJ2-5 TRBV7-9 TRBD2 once TGTGCCAGCAGCTTCGCGGCGGGGGGGATGGAGACCCAGTACTTC CASSFAAGGMETQYF
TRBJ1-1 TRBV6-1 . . TGTGCCAGCAGTTGGCAGGGGTCAGAAGCTTTCTTT CASSWQGSEAFF
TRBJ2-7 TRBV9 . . TGTGCCAGCAGCGCGGAGGACAGCTACGAGCAGTACTTC CASSAEDSYEQYF
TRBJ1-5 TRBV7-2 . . TGTGCCAGCAGCTTGCAGGGGACGGGCAATCAGCCCCAGCATTTT CASSLQGTGNQPQHF
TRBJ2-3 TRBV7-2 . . TGTGCCAGCAGCTTAGGGGGTGCTAGCTTACGCACAGATACGCAGTATTTT CASSLGGASLRTDTQYF
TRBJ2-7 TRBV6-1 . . TGTGCCAGCCAACAATCCTACGAGCAGTACTTC CASQQSYEQYF
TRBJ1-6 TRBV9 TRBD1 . TGTGCCAGCGCGGCAGGGGGTAATTCACCCCTCCACTTT CASAAGGNSPLHF
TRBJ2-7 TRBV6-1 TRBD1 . TGTGCCAGCAGCGACAGGGGCCCCTACGAGCAGTACTTC CASSDRGPYEQYF
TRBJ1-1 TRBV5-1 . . TGCGCCAGCAGCTTGGGGACAGTTAACACTGAAGCTTTCTTT CASSLGTVNTEAFF
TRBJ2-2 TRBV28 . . TGTGCCAGCATCCCCTATGAGGGCGGCACCGGGGAGCTGTTTTTT CASIPYEGGTGELFF
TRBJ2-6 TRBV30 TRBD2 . TGTGCCTGGAGTAAAGCGGGACTCTCTGGGGCCAACGTCCTGACTTTC CAWSKAGLSGANVLTF
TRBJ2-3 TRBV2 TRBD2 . TGTGCCAGCGCGGGGGGGGCTAGCACAGATACGCAGTATTTT CASAGGASTDTQYF
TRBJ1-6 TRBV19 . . TGTGCCAGTAGTATGGGCCAGTTGGGGCGCACCTATAATTCACCCCTCCACTTT CASSMGQLGRTYNSPLHF
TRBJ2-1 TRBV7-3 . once TGTGCCAGCAGCCTTGACAGCTACAATGAGCAGTTCTTC CASSLDSYNEQFF
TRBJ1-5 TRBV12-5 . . TGTGCTAGTGGTTTGTCTACAGACTATAGCAATCAGCCCCAGCATTTT CASGLSTDYSNQPQHF
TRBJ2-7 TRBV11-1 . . TGTGCCAGCAGCTCCCGGACAGAGACGACCTACGAGCAGTACTTC CASSSRTETTYEQYF
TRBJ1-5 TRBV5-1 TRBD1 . TGCGCCAGCAGCGCAGGGACAGGGTTGGCTCAGCCCCAGCATTTT CASSAGTGLAQPQHF
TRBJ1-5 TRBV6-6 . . TGTGCCAGCAGTCAGGATCAGCCCCAGCATTTT CASSQDQPQHF